These 16 T cell receptor beta chains came from one sample sequenced in a study of T cells in women clearing cervical HPV infection. Sequenced by immunoSEQ multiplex PCR; TCRdb stores in-frame clones only, minus some. This sample contains 20,000 or so clones. Material for sequencing was blood buffy coat. The receptor source for this set is a woman between 18 and 70 years old with a cervical HPV16 infection that either progressed to CIN3+ or cleared (not recorded which).

With respect to this clone: The read stops 3 residues short of the end of the CDR3; the missing end is completed from the germline J gene. V and J are TRBV7-2 and TRBJ2-1; the match to TRBD2 covers 9 bases. Losses at the gene ends were 6 bases for V and 1 base for J; bases not matched to a gene: 4. The V gene's germline CDR1 is SGHTA and CDR2 FQGNSA. The CDR3 loop spans 15 amino acids. CDR3 DNA, as far as it was read: TGTGCCAGCAGGGGTAGCGGGAGTTCCTACAATGAG. Its translation is CASRGSGSSYNE. The CDR3 in its entirety is CASRGSGSSYNEQFF.

About this clone: From the germline J gene comes the end of the CDR3, since the read stops 3 residues before it. The rearrangement uses TRBV6-2 or TRBV6-3 and TRBJ1-2, with TRBD1 matching 9 bases. The CDR3 length is 13 residues. The V gene's germline CDR1 is MNHEY and CDR2 SVGEGT. CDR3 in amino acids: CASRPGQGGGYTF. The part of the CDR3 DNA that was read is TGTGCCAGCAGACCGGGACAGGGTGGCGGC.

Comments on this clone: The CDR3 goes on 3 residues after the read ends, and that part is filled in from the germline J gene. The V gene is TRBV6-2 or TRBV6-3, the J gene TRBJ2-7; TRBD2 might be the D (5 bases). The germline gives CDR1 MNHEY, CDR2 SVGEGT. V gave up 6 bases and J gave up 4 bases, with 19 bases separating them. The CDR3 runs 15 residues. The part of the CDR3 DNA that was read is TGTGCCAGCAGAATTCCGGGGTCTTTCCTTTACGAG. It codes for CASRIPGSFLYE. In full, the CDR3 reads CASRIPGSFLYEQYF.

Concerning this clone itself: The observed sequence ends 3 residues before the CDR3 terminus, with the missing tail filled in from the germline J gene. The chain carries TRBV12-3 or TRBV12-4 and TRBJ2-5; D perhaps matches TRBD2 (6 bases). The length of the CDR3 is 14 residues. Trimming stripped 5 bases from V and 4 bases from J, with 14 bases between. Incomplete CDR3 DNA: TGTGCCAGCAGTCCATCCGGGACTGGAGAGACC. Translating gives CASSPSGTGET. In full, the CDR3 reads CASSPSGTGETQYF.

CDR3 bases read: TGTGCCAGCAGTGAGAACCGGAATGAAAAA. It translates to CASSENRNEK. The CDR3 reads in full as CASSENRNEKLFF. This chain uses TRBV25-1 with TRBJ1-4; D is uncertain. The sequenced fragment ends 3 residues before the CDR3 boundary, so the rest is inferred from the germline J gene. V dropped 3 bases and J dropped 5 bases, with 7 bases sitting between them. The length of the CDR3 is 13 residues. Germline V lookup: CDR1 MGHDK, CDR2 SYGVNS.

As concerns this clone: The sequence runs out 3 residues before the end of the CDR3; the remainder is reconstructed from the germline J gene. The genes are TRBV11-2 and TRBJ2-7, with D possibly called TRBD1 or TRBD2 (5 bases each). Germline V gene data show CDR1 as SGHAT and CDR2 as FQNNGV. This CDR3 is 15 amino acids long. V was pared by 0 bases and J by 3 bases, with 12 bases between. Partial CDR3 DNA: TGTGCCAGCAGCTTAGATAGTTCAGGGAGCTACGAG. Its translation: CASSLDSSGSYE. The whole CDR3 protein reads CASSLDSSGSYEQYF.

As regards this clone: The read terminates 3 residues ahead of where the CDR3 ends, so the germline J gene completes it. The rearrangement joins TRBV7-8 to TRBJ2-3; 10 bases match TRBD1. Germline loops: CDR1 SGHVS, CDR2 FQNEAQ. The CDR3 has 14 residues. The CDR3 bases that were read are TGTGCCAGCAGCTTTGGACAGGGGGTTCAGCCG. It translates to CASSFGQGVQP. The entire CDR3 reads CASSFGQGVQPQYF.

Concerning this clone itself: The CDR3 end is not reached by the read, which stops 3 residues before it; the germline J gene fills it in. The genes are TRBV12-3 or TRBV12-4 and TRBJ2-7; TRBD1 matches 12 bases. J lost 6 bases, V lost 6 bases, and 3 bases had no gene match. This CDR3 contains 13 residues. The covered CDR3 bases are TGTGCCAGCAGCGTGGGACAGGGGGCCGAG. Protein sequence: CASSVGQGAE. In full, the CDR3 reads CASSVGQGAEQYF.

On this clone itself: The read terminates 3 residues before the CDR3 end, so the remaining end is supplied by the germline J gene. The chain joins TRBV20-1 to TRBJ2-5; D is ambiguous. CDR3 length: 14 residues. V lost 0 bases, J lost 4 bases, and 12 bases lay in between. Per germline, CDR1 DFQATT and CDR2 SNEGSKA (reference sequence). The CDR3 sequence is CSARELVSRETQYF. The part of the CDR3 DNA that was read is TGCAGTGCTAGAGAACTGGTATCAAGAGAGACC.

In regard to this clone: The read finishes 3 residues shy of the CDR3 end, and the germline J gene is used to complete it. V is TRBV9 and J is TRBJ2-3; TRBD2 matches 12 bases. V dropped 4 bases and J dropped 0; count of bases not matched to a gene: 9. This CDR3 spans 18 amino acids. CDR1 and CDR2 (germline): SGDLS, YYNGEE. The DNA read from the CDR3 is TGTGCCAGCAGCCCTACATCTGGGACTAGCGGGAGCACAGATACG. The encoded protein is CASSPTSGTSGSTDT. The whole CDR3 reads CASSPTSGTSGSTDTQYF.

CDR3 bases read: TGTGCCAGCAGCTTAGCGAGGATGGGGGCACCAGGGACC. Translating it yields CASSLARMGAPGT. The full CDR3 protein reads CASSLARMGAPGTQYF. The rearrangement joins TRBV7-8 to TRBJ2-5; possibly TRBD1 for D (6 bases). The read ends 3 residues before the CDR3 terminus; that terminus is restored from the germline J gene. The CDR3 length is 16 residues. Between the trimmed V and J ends, which lost 0 bases and 7 bases, there was a span of 18 bases. Looked up from germline, CDR1 is SGHVS and CDR2 is FQNEAQ. Looking up the rest from reference TRBV7-8 and TRBJ2-5 gives the full variable domain: GAGVSQSPRYKVAKRGQDVALRCDPISGHVSLFWYQQALGQGPEFLTYFQNEAQLDKSGLPSDRFFAERPEGSVSTLKIQRTQQEDSAVYLCASSLARMGAPGTQYFGPGTRLLVL.

CDR3 DNA, as far as it was read: TGTGCCAGCAGCCTTAGCGGAGGCAACTACAATGAG. The encoded protein is CASSLSGGNYNE. The full CDR3 is CASSLSGGNYNEQFF. The chain carries TRBV14 and TRBJ2-1; weak D call: TRBD2 (6 bases). Read coverage stops 3 residues before the CDR3 terminus; the germline J gene supplies the remainder. Trimming took 4 bases from V and 3 from J, leaving 13 bases between them. Per germline, CDR1 SGHDN and CDR2 FVKESK. The CDR3 loop spans 15 amino acids. Full variable domain (rest looked up from reference TRBV14 and TRBJ2-1): EAGVTQFPSHSVIEKGQTVTLRCDPISGHDNLYWYRRVMGKEIKFLLHFVKESKQDESGMPNNRFLAERTGGTYSTLKVQPAELEDSGVYFCASSLSGGNYNEQFFGPGTRLTVL.

Regarding this clone: The read gets to within 3 residues of the CDR3 end, and the germline J gene fills in the rest. The rearrangement links TRBV7-8 to TRBJ2-7; D may be TRBD1 or TRBD2 (5 bases each). This CDR3 is 15 amino acids long. Trimming shortened V by 1 base and J by 0 bases, and 10 bases separated the two germline ends. Germline V lookup: CDR1 SGHVS, CDR2 FQNEAQ. This CDR3 reads CASSLGAGSSYEQYF. Incomplete CDR3 DNA: TGTGCCAGCAGCTTAGGGGCAGGGAGCTCCTACGAG. Full variable domain (rest looked up from reference TRBV7-8 and TRBJ2-7): GAGVSQSPRYKVAKRGQDVALRCDPISGHVSLFWYQQALGQGPEFLTYFQNEAQLDKSGLPSDRFFAERPEGSVSTLKIQRTQQEDSAVYLCASSLGAGSSYEQYFGPGTRLTVT.

In regard to this clone: From the germline J gene comes the end of the CDR3, since the read stops 3 residues before it. This chain uses TRBV12-3 or TRBV12-4 with TRBJ2-4; the D gene is possibly TRBD1 (6 bases). V dropped 7 bases and J dropped 8 bases, with 18 bases sitting between them. The CDR3 length is 14 residues. The CDR3 protein is CASTTGHPGDIQYF. The DNA read from the CDR3 is TGTGCCAGCACGACAGGACACCCCGGGGACATT.

As regards this clone: The CDR3 extends 3 residues past the end of the read, so its final part is completed from the germline J gene. The chain is built from TRBV6-1 and TRBJ1-4, with a possible D match to TRBD1 (6 bases). The CDR3 is 13 residues long. Germline V gives CDR1 MNHNS, CDR2 SASEGT. Trimming removed 4 bases from V and 7 bases from J, with 10 bases in between. CDR3: CASSAGASEKLFF. The part of the CDR3 DNA that was read is TGTGCCAGCAGTGCAGGGGCGAGTGAAAAA.

About this clone: The read falls 3 residues short of the CDR3 end, and the missing part is taken from the germline J gene. The chain has TRBV28 and TRBJ1-1; TRBD1 matches at 8 bases. The CDR3 extends over 11 amino acids. Germline CDR1 is MDHEN and CDR2 is SYDVKM. The CDR3 DNA, read in part, is TGTGCCAGCAGTGGACAGGGTAGA. It is translated as CASSGQGR. The full CDR3 reads CASSGQGRAFF.